The TCR beta chain under discussion was sequenced for a study of shared clonotypes between healthy human individuals. Of note for this clone: Its antigen remains unidentified.

In replicate PCRs of sorted subsets, approximately 200 ng DNA, about 30,000 T cell genomes, was used. Only in-frame clones appear in the TCRdb table, and some are missing; sequencing was by immunoSEQ multiplex PCR. The data hold nearly 750,000 clones, with approximately 72% observed a single time. All of the donors resided in Nashville, Tennessee, and each was a Caucasian adult. The study, taken as a whole, reports: The study sampled only blood, and tissue repertoires likely differ. A generally larger estimated richness was seen in naive subsets than in memory subsets.

The TCR sequence derives from a woman aged 25 to 45 in good health. Sequenced sample: memory CD4+ T cells sorted from blood. Subset specified: CD45RA-negative fraction.

The CDR3 coding sequence is TGCGCCAGCAGCGACCGGACAGTCACCGGGGAGCTGTTTTTT. It specifies CASSDRTVTGELFF. The chain joins TRBV5-1 to TRBJ2-2; the D gene is possibly TRBD1 (6 bases). This CDR3 region has 14 residues. The germline gives CDR1 SGHRS, CDR2 YFSETQ. V was trimmed by 4 bases and J by 4 bases, leaving 11 bases between them.